This TCR beta chain stems from a study of Graves' ophthalmopathy and Graves' hyperthyroidism. RNA transcripts yielded amplified TCR beta CDR3 regions. HTBI primers primed a first-round RT-PCR, and a second-round multiplex PCR followed. MiXCR, applied by TCRdb to the multiplex PCR reads, yields one record per CDR3 protein. The sample lists about 230,000 distinct CDR3 sequences; 45% were seen once. V shed 5 bases and J shed 0 bases, with 14 bases lying between them. The CDR3 sequence is 15 residues long. Germline values: CDR1 SGHAT, CDR2 FQNNGV. Sequencing used peripheral blood. The chain is built from TRBV11-2 and TRBJ2-7, with TRBD1 as a possible D gene (6 bases). This receptor was obtained from an adult man with Graves' ophthalmopathy. CDR3 sequence (DNA): TGTGCCAGCAGCCAGACTTCGGACAGCTCCTACGAGCAGTACTTC. Translation gives CASSQTSDSSYEQYF. Combining the CDR3 with reference TRBV11-2 and TRBJ2-7 gives the whole variable domain EAGVAQSPRYKIIEKRQSVAFWCNPISGHATLYWYQQILGQGPKLLIQFQNNGVVDDSQLPKDRFSAERLKGVDSTLKIQPAKLEDSAVYLCASSQTSDSSYEQYFGPGTRLTVT.